These 22 T cell receptor beta chains were all obtained from the same sample, sequenced in a study of blood T cells in healthy people across ages. A second PCR of 7 to 11 cycles used a sample-barcoded 5' primer and a J-beta primer mix. TCRdb re-analysed the 5' RACE reads in MiXCR, keeping a single row per CDR3 protein. The table lists approximately 960,000 distinct CDR3 sequences, almost 30% of them singletons. This sample also belongs to another study, concerning T cells of mothers and their children.

The sequencing sample was made of blood. The receptors stem from a woman in her forties in good health.

This clonotype was picked up many times. The chain recombines TRBV29-1 with TRBJ1-2; D is unclear. Germline V gene data show CDR1 as SQVTM and CDR2 as ANQGSEA. The CDR3 loop spans 11 amino acids. Trimming stripped 4 bases from V and 2 bases from J, with 5 bases between. CDR3 sequence reads: CSVADNYGYTF. CDR3 bases: TGCAGCGTTGCCGACAACTATGGCTACACCTTC. Supplemented by reference TRBV29-1 and TRBJ1-2, the full variable domain reads SAVISQKPSRDICQRGTSLTIQCQVDSQVTMMFWYRQQPGQSLTLIATANQGSEATYESGFVIDKFPISRPNLTFSTLTVSNMSPEDSSIYLCSVADNYGYTFGSGTRLTVV.

The chain uses TRBV27 and TRBJ1-1; no definite D call. Germline V gives CDR1 MNHEY, CDR2 SMNVEV (reference sequence). The V end was cut by 11 bases, the J end by 0 bases, with 7 bases between. The CDR3 loop spans 11 amino acids. CDR3 amino acids: CAAGVNTEAFF. The CDR3 nucleotides are TGTGCCGCGGGCGTGAACACTGAAGCTTTCTTT.

Many counts were recorded for this clonotype. The chain recombines TRBV7-8 with TRBJ2-5, with 7 bases that match TRBD2. With 3 bases clipped from V and 1 base from J, the junction kept 5 bases outside the gene matches. The germline CDR1 and CDR2 sequences are SGHVS and FQNEAQ. The CDR3 loop spans 15 amino acids. The CDR3 region is CASSFGRGVQETQYF. For the CDR3, the DNA is TGTGCCAGCAGCTTCGGTCGGGGGGTCCAAGAGACCCAGTACTTC.

This clonotype was counted a single time. The V call is TRBV7-3, the J call TRBJ2-2; D possibly uses TRBD1 or TRBD2 (6 bases each). Trimming cost V 5 bases and J 0 bases, with 13 bases left between them. CDR1 is SGHTA and CDR2 is FQGTGA in the germline V gene. The CDR3 runs 16 residues. CDR3 amino acids: CASSPQGLTNTGELFF. The CDR3 nucleotides are TGTGCCAGCAGCCCACAGGGACTCACGAACACCGGGGAGCTGTTTTTT.

The table lists this clonotype with a few counts. This chain links TRBV2 with TRBJ2-5, with D perhaps matching TRBD1 (5 bases). CDR1 is SNHLY, CDR2 FYNNEI, per germline. Trimming took off 6 bases at V and 8 bases at J, with 10 bases between the two ends. CDR3 size: 11 residues. CDR3 loop: CASSETATQYF. CDR3 nucleotide sequence: TGTGCCAGCAGCGAGACAGCCACCCAGTACTTC.

The count of this clonotype is one. This rearrangement joins TRBV20-1 to TRBJ2-1; no definite D call. The V gene lost 6 bases and the J gene lost 8 bases, with 23 bases spanning the gap. The CDR3 loop spans 15 amino acids. Per the germline V gene, CDR1 is DFQATT and CDR2 is SNEGSKA (reference sequence). The CDR3 DNA reads as TGCAGTGCCCCAGATCCCTCCCCGGCACGGGATGAGCAGTTCTTC. Residues: CSAPDPSPARDEQFF.

This clonotype was counted many times. The chain couples TRBV4-2 to TRBJ1-2, with TRBD1 as a possible D gene (6 bases). This CDR3 comprises 18 residues. The ends were cut back, 1 base at V and 0 bases at J, with 18 bases in the middle. The germline V gene has CDR1 LGHNA and CDR2 YNFKEQ. The CDR3 nucleotides are TGTGCCAGCAGCCAAGTTTCCCTCCCAGGGGCAGCTAACTATGGCTACACCTTC. Its translation: CASSQVSLPGAANYGYTF.

This clonotype occurred a few times. The genes are TRBV2 and TRBJ2-1, with D possibly matching TRBD1 (6 bases). This CDR3 region has 15 residues. Looked up from germline, CDR1 is SNHLY and CDR2 is FYNNEI. The V end was cut by 3 bases, the J end by 4 bases, with 13 bases between. The CDR3 is CASSDEGVRYNEQFF. The CDR3 DNA reads as TGTGCCAGCAGTGATGAGGGGGTGCGATACAATGAGCAGTTCTTC.

Concerning this clonotype itself: The junction departs from germline at one end; a sequencing error may be responsible. V and J are TRBV12-5 and TRBJ1-2; D gene uncertain. The CDR3 totals 18 residues. Germline-derived CDR1 and CDR2 are LGHNT and FRNRAP. CDR3: CASGLKERTGLPPDGCTF. In DNA form, the CDR3 reads TGTGCTAGTGGTTTGAAGGAGAGGACCGGGTTGCCTCCAGATGGCTGCACCTTC.

This clonotype was recorded only once. J is TRBJ1-4 and V is TRBV7-9; 7 positions match TRBD1. The germline gives CDR1 SEHNR, CDR2 FQNEAQ (reference sequence). This CDR3 comprises 18 residues. V was pared by 6 bases and J by 4 bases, with 17 bases of the junction left unmatched. CDR3 in amino acids: CASSGSNRQGSFNEKLFF. Here the CDR3 DNA reads TGTGCCAGCAGTGGGTCAAACCGACAGGGAAGCTTTAATGAAAAACTGTTTTTT.

This chain links TRBV3-1 with TRBJ1-3; D possibly corresponds to TRBD1 (6 bases). Trimming removed 4 bases at V and 1 base at J, with 26 bases between. The CDR3 consists of 20 residues. CDR1 and CDR2 from the germline V gene are LGHDT and YNNKEL (reference sequence). CDR3 DNA sequence: TGTGCCAGCAGCCTTCGGTCGCCGGACAGCCCCGACCAGTCTGGAAACACCATATATTTT. It specifies CASSLRSPDSPDQSGNTIYF.

This clonotype has only a few counts. At one of its ends the junction is not consistent with the germline gene, which may arise from a read error. The V gene is TRBV25-1, the J gene TRBJ2-3, with 7 bases lining up with TRBD2. The length of the CDR3 is 12 residues. The V gene's germline CDR1 is MGHDK and CDR2 SYGVNS. As DNA, the CDR3 is TGTACCAGCGGGGCGAGCACAGATACGCAGTATTTT. Translation gives CTSGASTDTQYF.

This chain links TRBV5-1 with TRBJ2-3; D ambiguous. The CDR3 loop spans 16 amino acids. Trimming cost V 0 bases and J 4 bases, with 15 bases left between them. The germline V gene has CDR1 SGHRS and CDR2 YFSETQ. The CDR3 DNA reads as TGCGCCAGCAGCTTGGACGACCCCCATCGCCCAGATACGCAGTATTTT. Encoded protein: CASSLDDPHRPDTQYF. The variable domain in full, with the rest retrieved from reference TRBV5-1 and TRBJ2-3, is KAGVTQTPRYLIKTRGQQVTLSCSPISGHRSVSWYQQTPGQGLQFLFEYFSETQRNKGNFPGRFSGRQFSNSRSEMNVSTLELGDSALYLCASSLDDPHRPDTQYFGPGTRLTVL.

Only a few counts were recorded for this clonotype. V and J are TRBV12-3 or TRBV12-4 and TRBJ1-1; 7 positions match TRBD1. There are 14 residues in the CDR3. V shed 4 bases and J 7 bases; nucleotides not matched to a gene: 9. The DNA for the CDR3 is TGTGCCAGCAGTTCCCCAGGGGGGGGCTTTGAAGCTTTCTTT. Translated, it gives CASSSPGGGFEAFF.

The chain joins TRBV9 to TRBJ2-3, with TRBD2 as a possible D gene (5 bases). Looked up from germline, CDR1 is SGDLS and CDR2 is YYNGEE. There are 14 residues in the CDR3. V was cut by 3 bases and J by 2 bases, with 10 bases left in between. The CDR3 coding sequence is TGTGCCAGCAGCGGCGGGTCAACCACAGATACGCAGTATTTT. Protein: CASSGGSTTDTQYF.

This clonotype came up many times. V usage is TRBV4-3 and J usage is TRBJ2-1, with D tentatively TRBD2 (6 bases). CDR1 is LGHNA, CDR2 YSLEER, per germline. The CDR3 runs 14 residues. With 4 bases removed from V and 0 bases from J, the gap between germline ends came to 7 bases. The DNA for the CDR3 is TGCGCCAGCAGCCCGGGGGTCTCCTACAATGAGCAGTTCTTC. Its translation: CASSPGVSYNEQFF.

The rearrangement links TRBV12-3 or TRBV12-4 to TRBJ1-1; possible D gene TRBD1, 6 bases. The length of the CDR3 is 16 residues. V was cut by 5 bases and J by 5 bases, with 21 bases left in between. CDR3 protein: CASSPQMVGAGTEAFF. In DNA, the CDR3 is TGTGCCAGCAGTCCACAAATGGTGGGGGCAGGGACTGAAGCTTTCTTT.

This clonotype was recorded a few times. The chain links TRBV7-9 to TRBJ2-7; possibly TRBD1 for D (5 bases). Per germline, CDR1 SEHNR and CDR2 FQNEAQ (reference sequence). The CDR3 is 14 residues long. V was trimmed by 4 bases and J by 3 bases, leaving 13 bases between them. CDR3 sequence (DNA): TGTGCCAGCAGCTCCCAGACAGCGAACTACGAGCAGTACTTC. Its translation is CASSSQTANYEQYF.

Regarding this clonotype: The junction shows a germline mismatch at one end, possibly a read error. This chain joins TRBV3-1 and TRBJ2-2; D is ambiguous. The V gene's germline CDR1 is LGHDT and CDR2 YNNKEL (reference sequence). The length of the CDR3 is 14 residues. The CDR3 nucleotides read TGTGCCAGCACCCAAGGGAAGGGCAACGGGGAGCTGTTTTTT. Its protein product is CASTQGKGNGELFF. Supplemented by reference TRBV3-1 and TRBJ2-2, the full variable domain reads DTAVSQTPKYLVTQMGNDKSIKCEQNLGHDTMYWYKQDSKKFLKIMFSYNNKELIINETVPNRFSPKSPDKAHLNLHINSLELGDSAVYFCASTQGKGNGELFFGEGSRLTVL.

This clonotype has more than one count but fewer than ten. The rearrangement uses TRBV14 and TRBJ1-2; 7 bases map to TRBD1. J gave up 7 bases and V 2 bases, and 7 bases lay outside the gene matches. In germline, CDR1 is SGHDN, CDR2 FVKESK. This CDR3 has 14 residues. Here the CDR3 DNA reads TGTGCCAGCAGCCAATCGACAGGGTATGCTGGCTACACCTTC. Amino acid sequence: CASSQSTGYAGYTF. Full variable domain (remainder filled in from reference TRBV14 and TRBJ1-2): EAGVTQFPSHSVIEKGQTVTLRCDPISGHDNLYWYRRVMGKEIKFLLHFVKESKQDESGMPNNRFLAERTGGTYSTLKVQPAELEDSGVYFCASSQSTGYAGYTFGSGTRLTVV.

The chain links TRBV6-1 to TRBJ2-3; the D gene is possibly TRBD1 (6 bases). From germline, CDR1 is MNHNS and CDR2 SASEGT. This CDR3 spans 16 amino acids. V gave up 3 bases and J gave up 0 bases, with 13 bases separating them. The CDR3: CASSEDRTASTDTQYF. CDR3 sequence (DNA): TGTGCCAGCAGTGAGGACAGAACCGCTAGCACAGATACGCAGTATTTT.

This clonotype came up once. Given a much more abundant clone one base away, this may be a read error. The chain couples TRBV29-1 to TRBJ2-7; D gene uncertain. The germline V gene encodes CDR1 SQVTM and CDR2 ANQGSEA. CDR3 length: 12 residues. The V and J ends lost 2 bases and 7 bases respectively, with 12 bases between them. This chain's CDR3 is CSVEYLGYEQYF. The CDR3 bases are TGCAGCGTTGAATATCTAGGCTATGAGCAGTACTTC.